This T cell receptor (beta chain) was captured by sequencing in a study of blood T cells in healthy people across ages. V lost 0 bases, J lost 4 bases, and 5 bases stayed unmatched. There are 17 residues in the CDR3. The V gene's germline CDR1 is LGHNA and CDR2 YSLEER. A second PCR of roughly 7 to 11 cycles used a sample-barcoded 5' primer and a J-beta primer mix. TCRdb ran MiXCR on the 5' RACE reads and lists one entry per CDR3 protein. Among almost 550,000 distinct CDR3 sequences, less than 25% were seen once, and the ten largest hold approximately 8.7%. The table lists this clonotype with a few counts. Another study also made use of these data, one on T cells of mothers and their children. According to that study: Thymic selection shapes TCR recombination output in related pairs, and it does so similarly in unrelated pairs.

The material sequenced was blood. This sequence joins TRBV4-3 and TRBJ2-5; the match to TRBD2 covers 13 bases. The TCR originated in a boy aged 5-17 years in good health. The DNA of the CDR3 is TGCGCCAGCAGCCAAGAACTAGCGGGAGGGAGGTCAGAGACCCAGTACTTC. It is translated as CASSQELAGGRSETQYF.